A single sample gave rise to the 8 T cell receptor beta chains below, sequenced in a study of tumor-infiltrating lymphocytes in primary liver carcinoma. Each 20-30 mg portion of unsorted bulk tissue served as the source for co-extraction of RNA and DNA. From 400 to 500 ng total RNA, TCR beta cDNA was generated with a primer in the constant region. The TCR beta library was amplified through three nested multiplex PCR rounds in a modified ARM-PCR procedure. The first two PCR rounds used TRBV1-TRBV30 primers with a Cbeta primer, 10 cycles each. Each CDR3 protein gets one entry after TCRdb re-called the multiplex PCR reads with MiXCR. The sample includes about 100,000 distinct CDR3 sequences, 55% to 80% of them seen just once. Sequencing used liver tumor tissue from sampling region 2. The subset: tumor region T2, inferior pole. The receptor source for this set is a woman aged 60 to 75 with primary liver carcinoma and hepatitis B virus infection.

The table lists this clonotype with a count of one. The chain is built from TRBV4-1 and TRBJ1-2; 7 bases are shared with TRBD1. The germline gives CDR1 MGHRA, CDR2 YSYEKL. The length of the CDR3 is 14 residues. This CDR3 is CESSQAGGSYGYTF. The CDR3 nucleotides are TGCGAAAGCAGCCAAGCAGGGGGATCCTACGGCTACACCTTC.

On this clonotype: This may stem from a read error, because a much larger clone lies one nucleotide away. This chain connects TRBV11-2 to TRBJ2-3; TRBD2 matches at 8 bases. V dropped 11 bases and J dropped 0; count of bases not matched to a gene: 16. The CDR3 totals 17 residues. CDR1 is SGHAT, CDR2 FQNNGV, per germline. CDR3 residues: CAGGPTLADRSTDTQYF. The DNA of the CDR3 is TGTGCCGGCGGCCCAACACTAGCGGACCGTAGCACAGATACGCAGTATTTT.

Notes on this clonotype: The junction departs from germline at one end; a sequencing error may be responsible. This chain uses TRBV11-3 with TRBJ2-7; 10 positions match TRBD1. Germline V CDR1 and CDR2: SGHNT, YENEEA. The CDR3 extends over 15 amino acids. In nucleotides, the CDR3 is TGTGCCAGCTGCTTAGGGACAGGGGCCTCCCTCGAGCTGTACTTC. Encoded protein: CASCLGTGASLELYF.

Turning to this clonotype: This may arise from a read error, as a much more abundant clone is one base away. The chain employs TRBV5-6 and TRBJ2-1; TRBD2 aligns across 7 bases. This CDR3 comprises 15 residues. Unmatched junction bases numbered 14, after V lost 6 bases and J lost 8 bases. CDR1 is SGHDT, CDR2 YYEEEE, per germline. CDR3 region: CASNPGRLQIDEQFF. CDR3 DNA: TGTGCCAGCAACCCCGGGAGGCTACAGATCGATGAGCAGTTCTTC.

This clonotype was observed at least ten times. The J gene is TRBJ2-7, the V gene TRBV28; 8 nucleotides agree with TRBD2. The germline V gene has CDR1 MDHEN and CDR2 SYDVKM. The CDR3 runs 13 residues. V shed 7 bases, J shed 5 bases, and the junction held 7 bases outside the gene matches. The CDR3 bases are TGTGCCAGCAAACGGGGGGGGGCGGACGAGCAGTACTTC. Protein product: CASKRGGADEQYF.

About this clonotype: A read error may explain this, as a much larger clone is one base away. CDR3 amino acids: CARSLLTNTGELFF. CDR3 nucleotides: TGCGCCAGGAGCCTACTTACGAACACCGGGGAGCTGTTTTTT. The V gene is TRBV5-1, the J gene TRBJ2-2, with D unclear. CDR1 and CDR2 (germline): SGHRS, YFSETQ. This CDR3 has 14 amino acids. V lost 8 bases and J lost 0, with 11 bases in between.

The chain employs TRBV29-1 and TRBJ2-3; D remains unclear. The V gene's germline CDR1 is SQVTM and CDR2 ANQGSEA. This CDR3 spans 17 amino acids. V gave up 4 bases and J gave up 4 bases, with 24 bases separating them. In DNA, the CDR3 is TGCAGCGTTGGGCTAACCCCGGACGGAAGTCATGCAGATACGCAGTATTTT. It codes for CSVGLTPDGSHADTQYF.

This clonotype was counted ten times or more. The J gene is TRBJ1-5, the V gene TRBV6-1, with D perhaps matching TRBD1 (6 bases). The CDR3 has 15 amino acids. V was pared by 6 bases and J by 2 bases, with 14 bases between. Germline values: CDR1 MNHNS, CDR2 SASEGT. CDR3 residues: CASRMQGRGNQPQHF. The DNA for the CDR3 is TGTGCCAGCAGGATGCAGGGGCGAGGCAATCAGCCCCAGCATTTT.